This section outlines one T cell receptor beta chain sequence together with its context. Its antigen remains unidentified. One end of the junction varies from germline; a read error may be responsible. TCRdb processed the reads anew with MiXCR; each CDR3 protein has one entry. The data contain 100,000 to 120,000 distinct CDR3 sequences, 30% to 35% of them seen just once; the ten biggest clones take up 41%. The sample is drawn from a study of T cell repertoires in cytomegalovirus infection. Study summary: CMV epitopes used comprised recently identified HLA-C-restricted ones and well-studied HLA-B-restricted ones. Carrying CMV and the relevant HLA type showed in public TCR beta signatures. Points from the study as a whole: Within the response measured ex vivo, HLA-C-restricted CMV-specific TCR beta clonotypes were dominant. Pooled public TCR beta family frequency picked out CMV carriers with the relevant HLA.

Germline V gives CDR1 LGHNA, CDR2 YSLEER. This CDR3 is built from 16 residues. The chain joins TRBV4-3 to TRBJ2-1; the match to TRBD2 covers 8 bases. The clonotype originates from a human donor in good health (CMV status not recorded). Some clones in this sample may be carry-over from other donors' samples. The sequenced sample was CD8+ T cells from cultured PBMCs, obtained from culture after CMV antigen stimulation. DNA for the CDR3: TGCGCCAGCAGCCCAAATCGGGGGGGAAACTACAATGAGCGGTTCTTC. This translates into CASSPNRGGNYNERFF.